Here is one TCR beta chain with its context. This sample stems from a study of regulatory T cells in long-lasting Graves disease. Sequencing libraries for TCR beta were prepared with iRepertoire HTBI primers and Arm-PCR of CDR3 regions. TCRdb re-called the multiplex PCR reads through MiXCR, storing one row per CDR3 protein. This sample has approximately 540,000 distinct CDR3 sequences, with around 12% found just once. Time point given: newly diagnosed GD, antithyroid drugs for less than 3 months. From PBMCs, RNA was extracted and then used to make the TCR library. CDR1 GTSNPN and CDR2 SVGIG come from the germline V gene (reference sequence). Trimming took off 3 bases at V and 8 bases at J, with 13 bases between the two ends. CDR3 length: 13 residues. These data were also filed under a second study, of T cells in Graves' hyperthyroidism and ophthalmopathy. That study reports: Uncontrolled infection, other autoimmune disease, pregnancy and lactation each barred patients from inclusion. Expanded thyroid clonotypes (above 0.001) were mostly also found in blood.

The receptor was derived from a woman aged 25 to 45 with Graves disease. The chain combines TRBV30 with TRBJ1-4; D is possibly TRBD1 (5 bases). Source: peripheral blood mononuclear cells (PBMCs), taken at new diagnosis, from a patient treated with antithyroid drugs. The CDR3 is CAWRGQGREKLFF. DNA of the CDR3: TGTGCCTGGAGGGGGCAGGGACGCGAAAAACTGTTTTTT.